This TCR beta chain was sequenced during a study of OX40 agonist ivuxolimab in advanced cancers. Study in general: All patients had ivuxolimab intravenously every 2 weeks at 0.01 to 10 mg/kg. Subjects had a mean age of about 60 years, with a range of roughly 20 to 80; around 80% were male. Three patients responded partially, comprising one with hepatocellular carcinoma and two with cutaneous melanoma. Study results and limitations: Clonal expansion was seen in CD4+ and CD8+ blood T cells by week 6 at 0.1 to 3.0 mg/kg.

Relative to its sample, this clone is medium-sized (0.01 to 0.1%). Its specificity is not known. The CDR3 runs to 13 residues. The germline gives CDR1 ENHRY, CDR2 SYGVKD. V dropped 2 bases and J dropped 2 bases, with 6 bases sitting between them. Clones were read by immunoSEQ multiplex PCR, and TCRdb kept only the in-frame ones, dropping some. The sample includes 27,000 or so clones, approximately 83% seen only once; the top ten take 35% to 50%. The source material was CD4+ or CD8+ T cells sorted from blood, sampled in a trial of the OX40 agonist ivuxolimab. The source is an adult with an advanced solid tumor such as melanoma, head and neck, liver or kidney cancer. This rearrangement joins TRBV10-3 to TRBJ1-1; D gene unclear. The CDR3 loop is CAISEVENTEAFF. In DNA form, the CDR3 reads TGTGCCATCAGTGAGGTGGAAAACACTGAAGCTTTCTTT.